Given below is one T cell receptor beta chain in context. Its antigen is not known. The source of the sample is a study of cytomegalovirus exposure and HLA in healthy donors. Study-level findings and limits: TCR beta V segments were, for the most part, productive about 87% or about 30% of the time in an earlier analysis. Most TCR sequences showed up rarely, but some public TCRs showed up in many donors.

With 60 Vbeta and 13 Jbeta primers, the PCR was carried out. Data came from immunoSEQ multiplex PCR; TCRdb stores just in-frame clones and leaves some out. Of hundreds of thousands of clones listed, 77% are singletons. In nominal health when sampled, donors likely had unrecorded immune exposures nonetheless. Germline CDR1 SGHNT, CDR2 YYREEE (reference sequence). The CDR3 has 12 amino acids. The V end lost 7 bases, the J end lost 0 bases, and 5 bases lay between the germline ends. Sequencing was done on a sample of PBMCs. This sequence originates from an older woman in good health and CMV-seropositive. The genes are TRBV5-4 and TRBJ2-4; D gene unclear. CDR3: CASGEAKNIQYF. The DNA of the CDR3 is TGTGCCAGCGGAGAAGCCAAAAACATTCAGTACTTC.